This TCR beta chain was sequenced for a study of control samples from healthy donors and cancer patients. V lost 0 bases and J 5 bases, leaving 8 bases between the germline ends. From germline, CDR1 is SEHNR and CDR2 FQNEAQ (reference sequence). The CDR3 runs 13 residues. Only in-frame clones appear in the TCRdb table, and some are missing; sequencing was by immunoSEQ multiplex PCR. The top ten clones hold 0.68% of a sample with around 170,000 clones, approximately 90% of them seen once. This clone was observed a few times. The source material was blood. This chain connects TRBV7-9 to TRBJ2-7; D ambiguous. The sequence derives from a woman aged 25 to 45 in good health. The CDR3 nucleotides read TGTGCCAGCAGCTTAGCCTCCCTCGACGAGCAGTACTTC. This gives the protein CASSLASLDEQYF.